The 17 T cell receptor beta chains below all came from one sample that was sequenced in a study of blood T cell repertoires in COVID-19. Only in-frame clones appear in the TCRdb table, and some are missing; sequencing was by immunoSEQ multiplex PCR. The sample lists approximately 440,000 clones; 88% were seen once. Material: peripheral blood. These receptors came from a woman aged 50 to 60 with COVID-19, enrolled during active disease.

CDR3 nucleotide sequence: TGTGCCAGCAGCCAATGGGTGCAGAAAGCGGGGGGGCGCGCCTACAATGAGCAGTTCTTC. Translation: CASSQWVQKAGGRAYNEQFF. This chain connects TRBV3-1 (or the pseudogene TRBV3-2) to TRBJ2-1; 10 bases agree with TRBD2. J lost 2 bases, V lost 2 bases, and 15 bases had no gene match. The CDR3 is made up of 20 amino acids. Germline V lookup: CDR1 LGHDT, CDR2 YNNKEL (reference sequence).

CDR3 in DNA: TGCGCCAGCAGCGCCGGGACTAGCACGTACGAGCAGTACTTC. It specifies CASSAGTSTYEQYF. The genes are TRBV5-1 and TRBJ2-7; 9 positions match TRBD2. V was clipped by 4 bases and J by 4 bases; unmatched bases: 6. CDR1 SGHRS and CDR2 YFSETQ come from the germline V gene. This CDR3 is 14 amino acids long.

This chain links TRBV3-1 (or the pseudogene TRBV3-2) with TRBJ2-2; D possibly corresponds to TRBD1 (6 bases). V lost 1 base, J lost 1 base, and 13 bases lay in between. This CDR3 has 17 amino acids. The germline gives CDR1 LGHDT, CDR2 YNNKEL (reference sequence). DNA for the CDR3: TGTGCCAGCAGCCAAGCTATAGGGGGTGAGAACACCGGGGAGCTGTTTTTT. It encodes CASSQAIGGENTGELFF.

The rearrangement uses TRBV7-2 and TRBJ2-6; D may be TRBD1 (6 bases). V was clipped by 5 bases and J by 11 bases, with 22 bases between them. This CDR3 is 16 amino acids long. The germline CDR1 and CDR2 sequences are SGHTA and FQGNSA. For the CDR3, the DNA is TGTGCCAGCAGCCCTTGGGACACCGGTGCTCTACACGTCCTGACTTTC. Its protein product is CASSPWDTGALHVLTF.

The rearrangement joins TRBV20-1 to TRBJ2-7; a weak D match, TRBD1 (6 bases). Per germline, CDR1 DFQATT and CDR2 SNEGSKA (reference sequence). This CDR3 has 16 amino acids. V lost 3 bases to trimming and J lost 3 bases, with 21 bases between them. The CDR3 coding sequence is TGCAGTGCTAGTAGCCAGGGGCATTCACCCAACTACGAGCAGTACTTC. Amino acid sequence: CSASSQGHSPNYEQYF.

This chain links TRBV6-6 with TRBJ2-7; 7 bases map to TRBD2. CDR1 and CDR2 from the germline V gene are MNHNY and SVGAGI (reference sequence). The CDR3 length is 14 residues. J lost 2 bases, V lost 2 bases, and 3 bases had no gene match. The CDR3 region is CASSYSGTAYEQYF. In nucleotides, the CDR3 is TGTGCCAGCAGTTACAGCGGGACCGCCTACGAGCAGTACTTC.

This clone was observed a single time. The V and J genes are TRBV6-7 and TRBJ1-1; D call uncertain. TRBV6-7 is classed as an ORF, of uncertain function. The CDR3 contains 18 residues. V lost 4 bases to trimming and J lost 0 bases, with 21 bases between them. The CDR3 nucleotides are TGTGCCAGCAGTTCTCACAGAGAAATGACGGTCCTGAACACTGAAGCTTTCTTT. This translates into CASSSHREMTVLNTEAFF.

The chain links TRBV19 to TRBJ2-5, with 11 bases that match TRBD2. Per germline, CDR1 LNHDA and CDR2 SQIVND (reference sequence). There are 16 residues in the CDR3. The V segment lost 1 base and the J segment 0 bases; nucleotides outside the gene matches: 1. The CDR3 DNA reads as TGTGCCAGTAGTATAGTAGCGGGGGGGTACCAAGAGACCCAGTACTTC. Translating it yields CASSIVAGGYQETQYF.

V is TRBV11-3 and J is TRBJ2-3, with D tentatively TRBD1 (5 bases). Trimming removed 5 bases from V and 2 bases from J, with 11 bases in between. The germline V gene encodes CDR1 SGHNT and CDR2 YENEEA. The CDR3 has 14 residues. This CDR3 reads CASSEGHSTDTQYF. CDR3 bases: TGTGCCAGCAGCGAAGGACATTCCACAGATACGCAGTATTTT.

The chain is built from TRBV6-6 and TRBJ1-6, with a weak D call TRBD1 (5 bases). Germline V gene data show CDR1 as MNHNY and CDR2 as SVGAGI (reference sequence). Trimming took off 8 bases at V and 6 bases at J, with 17 bases between the two ends. CDR3 length: 15 amino acids. The CDR3 region is CASRLLTAPNSPLHF. Written as DNA, the CDR3 is TGTGCCAGCCGCCTCTTGACAGCCCCTAATTCACCCCTCCACTTT.

Concerning this clone: This same CDR3 is encoded by further DNA sequences in the sample. The V call is TRBV19, the J call TRBJ1-1; D is perhaps TRBD1 (5 bases). The ends were cut back, 1 base at V and 6 bases at J, with 12 bases in the middle. Germline values: CDR1 LNHDA, CDR2 SQIVND (reference sequence). The CDR3 is 14 amino acids. CDR3 residues: CASSIVARGPEAFF. Here the CDR3 DNA reads TGTGCCAGTAGTATAGTTGCAAGGGGCCCTGAAGCTTTCTTT.

This clone was observed a few times. The genes are TRBV1 and TRBJ1-2; the table's D call, TRBD1, was not checked against the DNA. TRBV1 counts as a pseudogene. This CDR3 contains 17 residues. CDR3 DNA: TGCACCAGCAGCCAAGTATCAGGGGGACAGGGGTGTGGTGGCTACACCTTC. Its protein is CTSSQVSGGQGCGGYTF.

The V call is TRBV5-1, the J call TRBJ2-3; the D gene is possibly TRBD1 (7 bases). Trimming shortened V by 1 base and J by 2 bases, and 14 bases separated the two germline ends. Germline V gene sequence: CDR1 SGHRS, CDR2 YFSETQ. The CDR3 is 16 amino acids. CDR3 bases: TGCGCCAGCAGCTTGCCTTCAGGGGGGTTCACAGATACGCAGTATTTT. This gives the protein CASSLPSGGFTDTQYF.

The chain links TRBV28 to TRBJ2-1, with a weak D call TRBD2 (6 bases). V lost 7 bases and J 10 bases, leaving 17 bases between the germline ends. The CDR3 runs 13 residues. Germline CDR1 reads MDHEN; CDR2 reads SYDVKM. The CDR3: CASITLASREQFF. The CDR3 bases are TGTGCCAGCATCACACTAGCCAGTCGGGAGCAGTTCTTC.

The rearrangement joins TRBV10-1 to TRBJ2-7; maybe TRBD1 (6 bases). CDR3 length equals 13 residues. Germline V CDR1 and CDR2: WNHNN, SYGVQD (reference sequence). Trimming shortened V by 2 bases and J by 3 bases, and 8 bases separated the two germline ends. CDR3 DNA sequence: TGCGCCAGCAGTGAGAGGGGGATCTACGAGCAGTACTTC. This translates into CASSERGIYEQYF.

This clone was recorded a few times. The chain recombines TRBV6-5 with TRBJ1-2, with D possibly TRBD1 on 5 matching bases. CDR1 and CDR2 (germline): MNHEY, SVGAGI. The CDR3 is 13 amino acids. Trimming left V 6 bases short and J 4 bases short, with 12 bases between. The CDR3 sequence is CASSPFGGYGYTF. The CDR3 DNA reads as TGTGCCAGCAGCCCCTTCGGGGGCTATGGCTACACCTTC.

The rearrangement links TRBV12-5 to TRBJ2-3, with a possible D match to TRBD2 (5 bases). The CDR3 is 19 residues long. Germline assignment: CDR1 LGHNT and CDR2 FRNRAP. V was trimmed by 0 bases and J by 0 bases, leaving 19 bases between them. In DNA form, the CDR3 reads TGTGCTAGTGGTTTGGTAAGAGACGGGCGCGGGCCAAGCACAGATACGCAGTATTTT. It specifies CASGLVRDGRGPSTDTQYF.